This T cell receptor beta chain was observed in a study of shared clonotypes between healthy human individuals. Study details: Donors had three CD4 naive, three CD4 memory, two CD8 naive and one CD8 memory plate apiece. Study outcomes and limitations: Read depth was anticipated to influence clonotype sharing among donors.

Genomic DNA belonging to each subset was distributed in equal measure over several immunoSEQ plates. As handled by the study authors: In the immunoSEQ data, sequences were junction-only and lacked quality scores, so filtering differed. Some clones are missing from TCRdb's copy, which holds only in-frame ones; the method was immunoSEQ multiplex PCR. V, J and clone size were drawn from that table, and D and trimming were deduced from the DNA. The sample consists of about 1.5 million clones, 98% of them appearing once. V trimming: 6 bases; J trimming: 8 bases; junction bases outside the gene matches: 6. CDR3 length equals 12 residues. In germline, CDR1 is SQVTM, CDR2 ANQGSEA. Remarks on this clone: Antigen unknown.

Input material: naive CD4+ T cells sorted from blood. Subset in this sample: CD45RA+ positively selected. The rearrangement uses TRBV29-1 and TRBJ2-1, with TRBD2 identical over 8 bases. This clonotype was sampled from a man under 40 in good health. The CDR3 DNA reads TGCAGCGTGGCCGGGGGGGGCGATGAGCAGTTCTTC. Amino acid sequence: CSVAGGGDEQFF.